This TCR beta chain is drawn from a study of shared clonotypes between healthy human individuals. V lost 5 bases and J lost 4, with 11 bases in between. CDR3 size: 13 residues. Per the germline V gene, CDR1 is LNHDA and CDR2 is SQIVND (reference sequence). The table came from immunoSEQ multiplex PCR; TCRdb's copy has only in-frame clones and leaves some out. The table records 550,000 to 700,000 clones, about 80% of them present only once. Study-wide points: Estimated clonotype richness was generally higher in naive than memory subsets.

Everyone who donated was a Caucasian adult who lived in Nashville, Tennessee. In regard to this clone: Its antigen is unidentified.

Sequencing input: memory CD4+ T cells sorted from blood. Subset denoted: CD45RA-negative fraction. This rearrangement joins TRBV19 to TRBJ1-1; a possible D gene is TRBD1 (5 bases). The clonotype originates from a woman in her 30s in good health. Written as DNA, the CDR3 is TGTGCCAGTAGTTTGTTCGGGGGCACTGAAGCTTTCTTT. Its protein product is CASSLFGGTEAFF.